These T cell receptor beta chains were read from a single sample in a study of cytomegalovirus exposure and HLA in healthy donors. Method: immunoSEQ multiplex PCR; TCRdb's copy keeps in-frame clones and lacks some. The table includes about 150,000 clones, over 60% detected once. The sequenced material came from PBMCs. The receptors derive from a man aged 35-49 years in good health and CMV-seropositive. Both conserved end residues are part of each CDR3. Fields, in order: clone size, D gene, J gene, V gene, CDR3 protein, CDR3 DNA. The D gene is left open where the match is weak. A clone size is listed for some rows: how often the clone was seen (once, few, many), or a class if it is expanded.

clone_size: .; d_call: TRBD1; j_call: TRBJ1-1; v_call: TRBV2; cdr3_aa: CASSAGGSTEAFF; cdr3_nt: TGTGCCAGCAGTGCAGGGGGTAGCACTGAAGCTTTCTTT
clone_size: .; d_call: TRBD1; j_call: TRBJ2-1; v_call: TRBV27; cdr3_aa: CASSPYGTGYNEQFF; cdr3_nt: TGTGCCAGCAGTCCCTACGGGACAGGTTACAATGAGCAGTTCTTC
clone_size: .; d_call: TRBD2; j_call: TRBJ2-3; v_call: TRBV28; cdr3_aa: CASSLGGRPNTQYF; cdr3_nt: TGTGCCAGCAGTTTAGGCGGGAGGCCCAATACGCAGTATTTT
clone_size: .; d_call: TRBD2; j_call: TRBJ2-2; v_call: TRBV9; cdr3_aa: CASSARLAVNTGELFF; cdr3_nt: TGTGCCAGCAGCGCCCGACTAGCCGTGAACACCGGGGAGCTGTTTTTT
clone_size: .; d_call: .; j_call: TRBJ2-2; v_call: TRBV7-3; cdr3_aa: CASSLIAQAGELFF; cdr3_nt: TGTGCCAGCAGCTTAATCGCTCAGGCCGGGGAGCTGTTTTTT
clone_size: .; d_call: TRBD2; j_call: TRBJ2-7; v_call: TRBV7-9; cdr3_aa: CASSPSSGNYEQYF; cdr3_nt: TGTGCCAGCAGCCCGTCCAGCGGGAACTACGAGCAGTACTTC
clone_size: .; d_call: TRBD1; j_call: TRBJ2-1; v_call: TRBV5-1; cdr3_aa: CASSLGTGTSYNEQFF; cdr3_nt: TGCGCCAGCAGCTTGGGGACAGGAACGTCCTACAATGAGCAGTTCTTC
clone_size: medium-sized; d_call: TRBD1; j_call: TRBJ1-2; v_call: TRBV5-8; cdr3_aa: CASSLTHRGGYTF; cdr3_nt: TGTGCCAGCAGCTTGACCCACAGGGGTGGCTACACCTTC
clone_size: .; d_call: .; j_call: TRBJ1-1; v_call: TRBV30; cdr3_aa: CAWGRGGFRNTEAFF; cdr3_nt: TGTGCCTGGGGTCGGGGGGGTTTCAGGAACACTGAAGCTTTCTTT
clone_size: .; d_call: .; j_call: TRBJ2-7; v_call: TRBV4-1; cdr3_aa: CASSQDLGGTSLEQYF; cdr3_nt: TGCGCCAGCAGCCAAGATCTTGGAGGGACCTCCCTCGAGCAGTACTTC
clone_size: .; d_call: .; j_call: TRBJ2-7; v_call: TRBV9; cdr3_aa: CASSSSDSPYEQYF; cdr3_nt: TGTGCCAGCAGCTCGTCGGACAGCCCCTACGAGCAGTACTTC
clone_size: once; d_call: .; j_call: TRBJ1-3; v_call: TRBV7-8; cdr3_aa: CASSFGMGDTIYF; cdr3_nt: TGTGCCAGCAGCTTCGGGATGGGAGACACCATATATTTT
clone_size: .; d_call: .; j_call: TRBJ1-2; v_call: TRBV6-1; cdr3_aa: CASPPPLANYGYTF; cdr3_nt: TGTGCCAGCCCCCCCCCTTTAGCCAACTATGGCTACACCTTC
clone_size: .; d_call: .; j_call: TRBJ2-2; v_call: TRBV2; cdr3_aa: CARGSGGPNTGELFF; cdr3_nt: TGTGCCAGGGGGTCAGGAGGGCCGAACACCGGGGAGCTGTTTTTT
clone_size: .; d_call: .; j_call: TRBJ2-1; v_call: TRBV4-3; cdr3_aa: CASSVARAPGNEQFF; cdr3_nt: TGCGCCAGCAGCGTAGCGCGGGCCCCGGGAAATGAGCAGTTCTTC
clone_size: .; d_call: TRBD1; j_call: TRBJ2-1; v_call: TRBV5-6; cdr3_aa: CASSSTGTGGNEQFF; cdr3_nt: TGTGCCAGCAGCTCCACCGGAACAGGGGGCAATGAGCAGTTCTTC
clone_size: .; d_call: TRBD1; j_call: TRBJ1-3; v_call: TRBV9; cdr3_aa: CASSPGGSSGNTIYF; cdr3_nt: TGTGCCAGCAGCCCAGGGGGGAGCTCTGGAAACACCATATATTTT
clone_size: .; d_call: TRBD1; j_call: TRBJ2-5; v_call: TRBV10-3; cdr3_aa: CAISIGTGVAQYF; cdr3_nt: TGTGCCATCAGCATAGGGACAGGGGTGGCCCAGTACTTC
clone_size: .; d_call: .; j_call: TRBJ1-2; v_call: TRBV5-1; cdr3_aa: CASSLPPQAYTF; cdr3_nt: TGCGCCAGCAGCCTCCCACCCCAAGCCTACACCTTC
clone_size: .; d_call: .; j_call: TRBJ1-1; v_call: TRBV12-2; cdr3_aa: CASRSGQGRAEAFF; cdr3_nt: TGTGCAAGTCGCTCCGGCCAGGGAAGGGCTGAAGCTTTCTTT
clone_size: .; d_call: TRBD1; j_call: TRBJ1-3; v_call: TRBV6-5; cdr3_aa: CASSYDREGDTIYF; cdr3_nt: TGTGCCAGCAGTTACGACAGGGAAGGAGACACCATATATTTT
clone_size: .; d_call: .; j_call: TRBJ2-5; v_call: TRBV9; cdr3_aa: CASSVAFGQETQYF; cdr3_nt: TGTGCCAGCAGCGTAGCTTTCGGCCAAGAGACCCAGTACTTC
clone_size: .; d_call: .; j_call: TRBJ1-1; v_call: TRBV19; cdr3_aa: CASSSQVNTEAFF; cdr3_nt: TGTGCCAGTAGTTCCCAGGTGAACACTGAAGCTTTCTTT
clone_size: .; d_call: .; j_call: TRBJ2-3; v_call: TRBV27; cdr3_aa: CASSSASTSFYTQYF; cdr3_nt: TGTGCCAGCAGTTCTGCCTCGACTAGTTTTTATACGCAGTATTTT
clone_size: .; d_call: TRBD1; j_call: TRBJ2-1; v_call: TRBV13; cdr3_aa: CASSPEGQGFYNEQFF; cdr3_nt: TGTGCCAGCAGCCCGGAGGGACAGGGGTTTTACAATGAGCAGTTCTTC
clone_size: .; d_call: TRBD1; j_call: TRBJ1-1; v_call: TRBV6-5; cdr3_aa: CASSSGQGRSTEAFF; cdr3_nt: TGTGCCAGCAGCTCCGGACAGGGCCGGAGTACTGAAGCTTTCTTT
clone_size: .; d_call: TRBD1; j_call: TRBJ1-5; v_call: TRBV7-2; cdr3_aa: CASSLGRGRVQPQHF; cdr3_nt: TGTGCCAGCAGCCTCGGTAGGGGGCGGGTTCAGCCCCAGCATTTT
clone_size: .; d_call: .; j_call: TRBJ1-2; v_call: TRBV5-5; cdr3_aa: CASSLSLPGGYTF; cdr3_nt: TGTGCCAGCAGCTTGAGCCTCCCGGGTGGCTACACCTTC
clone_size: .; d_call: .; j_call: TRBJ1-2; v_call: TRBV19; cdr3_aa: CASSIDGATGDYGYTF; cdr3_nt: TGTGCCAGTAGTATAGACGGAGCAACGGGAGACTATGGCTACACCTTC
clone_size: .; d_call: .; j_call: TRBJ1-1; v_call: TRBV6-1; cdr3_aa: CASSVDSDTEAFF; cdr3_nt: TGTGCCAGCAGTGTGGACAGCGACACTGAAGCTTTCTTT
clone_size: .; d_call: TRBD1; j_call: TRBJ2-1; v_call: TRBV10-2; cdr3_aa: CASWGQGARRSYNEQFF; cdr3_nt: TGCGCCAGCTGGGGACAGGGGGCGCGTAGGTCCTACAATGAGCAGTTCTTC
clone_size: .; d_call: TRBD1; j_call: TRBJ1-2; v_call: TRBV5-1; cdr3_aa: CASSWTGANYGYTF; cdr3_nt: TGCGCCAGCAGTTGGACAGGGGCTAACTATGGCTACACCTTC
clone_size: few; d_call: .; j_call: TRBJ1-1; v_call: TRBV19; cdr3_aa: CASRLQRNTEAFF; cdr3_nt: TGTGCCAGTCGATTACAGAGGAACACTGAAGCTTTCTTT